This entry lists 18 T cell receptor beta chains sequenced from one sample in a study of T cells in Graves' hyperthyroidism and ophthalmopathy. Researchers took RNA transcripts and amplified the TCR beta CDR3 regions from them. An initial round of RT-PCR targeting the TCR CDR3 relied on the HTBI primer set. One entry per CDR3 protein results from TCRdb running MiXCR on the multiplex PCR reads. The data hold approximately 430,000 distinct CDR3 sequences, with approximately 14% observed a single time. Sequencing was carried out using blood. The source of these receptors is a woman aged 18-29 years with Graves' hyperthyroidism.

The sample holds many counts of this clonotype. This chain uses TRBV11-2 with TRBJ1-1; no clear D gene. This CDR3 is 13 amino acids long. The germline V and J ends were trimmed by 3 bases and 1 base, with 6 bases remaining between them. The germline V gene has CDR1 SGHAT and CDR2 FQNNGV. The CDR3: CASSFNSNTEAFF. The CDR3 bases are TGTGCCAGCAGCTTTAACTCGAACACTGAAGCTTTCTTT.

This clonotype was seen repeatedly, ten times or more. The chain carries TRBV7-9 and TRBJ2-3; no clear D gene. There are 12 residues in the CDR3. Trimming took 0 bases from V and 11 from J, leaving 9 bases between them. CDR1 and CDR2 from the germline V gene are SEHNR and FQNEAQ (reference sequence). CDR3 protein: CASSLAQLGQYF. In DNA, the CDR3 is TGTGCCAGCAGCTTAGCACAGCTCGGGCAGTATTTT.

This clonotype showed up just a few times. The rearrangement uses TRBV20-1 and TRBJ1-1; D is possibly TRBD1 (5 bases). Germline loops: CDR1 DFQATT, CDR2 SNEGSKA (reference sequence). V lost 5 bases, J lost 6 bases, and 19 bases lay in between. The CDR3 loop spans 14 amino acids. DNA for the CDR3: TGCAGTGCTGAGTTGAGGGGAGGCCCCTCTGAAGCTTTCTTT. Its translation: CSAELRGGPSEAFF.

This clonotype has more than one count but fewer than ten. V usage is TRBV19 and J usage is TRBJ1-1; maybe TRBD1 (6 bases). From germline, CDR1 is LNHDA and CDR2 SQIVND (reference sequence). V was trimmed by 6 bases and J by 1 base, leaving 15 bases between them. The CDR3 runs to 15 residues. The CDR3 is CASRVTGTQNTEAFF. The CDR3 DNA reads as TGTGCCAGTAGGGTAACCGGGACACAGAACACTGAAGCTTTCTTT. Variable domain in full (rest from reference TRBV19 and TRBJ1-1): DGGITQSPKYLFRKEGQNVTLSCEQNLNHDAMYWYRQDPGQGLRLIYYSQIVNDFQKGDIAEGYSVSREKKESFPLTVTSAQKNPTAFYLCASRVTGTQNTEAFFGQGTRLTVV.

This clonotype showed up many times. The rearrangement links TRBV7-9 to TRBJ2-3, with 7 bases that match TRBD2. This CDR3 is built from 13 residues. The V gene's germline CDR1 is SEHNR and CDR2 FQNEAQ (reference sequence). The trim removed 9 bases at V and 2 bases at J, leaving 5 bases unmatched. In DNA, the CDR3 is TGTGCCAGTTACGGGGGGAACACAGATACGCAGTATTTT. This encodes CASYGGNTDTQYF.

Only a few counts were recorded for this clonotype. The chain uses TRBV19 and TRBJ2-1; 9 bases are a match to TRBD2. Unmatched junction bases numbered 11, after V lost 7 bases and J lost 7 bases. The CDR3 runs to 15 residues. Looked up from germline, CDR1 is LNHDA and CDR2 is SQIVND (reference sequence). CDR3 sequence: CASTPEGLADNEQFF. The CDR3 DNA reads TGTGCCAGTACCCCTGAGGGACTAGCCGATAATGAGCAGTTCTTC.

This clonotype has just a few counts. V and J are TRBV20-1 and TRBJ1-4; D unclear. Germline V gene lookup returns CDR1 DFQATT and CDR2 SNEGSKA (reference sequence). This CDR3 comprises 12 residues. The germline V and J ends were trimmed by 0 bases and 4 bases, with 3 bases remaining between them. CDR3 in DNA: TGCAGTGCTAGAGATCTTAATGAAAAACTGTTTTTT. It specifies CSARDLNEKLFF.

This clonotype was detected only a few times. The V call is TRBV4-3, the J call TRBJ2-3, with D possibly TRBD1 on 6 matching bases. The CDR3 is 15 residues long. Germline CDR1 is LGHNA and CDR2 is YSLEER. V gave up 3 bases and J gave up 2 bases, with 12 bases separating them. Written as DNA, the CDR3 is TGCGCCAGCAGCCACAGGGGCGAACCCACAGATACGCAGTATTTT. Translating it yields CASSHRGEPTDTQYF.

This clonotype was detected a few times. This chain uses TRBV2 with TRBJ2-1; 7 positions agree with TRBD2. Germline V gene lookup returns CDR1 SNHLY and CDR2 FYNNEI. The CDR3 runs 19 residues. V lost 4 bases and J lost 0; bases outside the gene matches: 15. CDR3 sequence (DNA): TGTGCCAGCAGTGTTGTAAAGGAGTGGCTAGCGGACTCCTACAATGAGCAGTTCTTC. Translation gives CASSVVKEWLADSYNEQFF. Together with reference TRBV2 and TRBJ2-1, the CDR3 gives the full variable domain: EPEVTQTPSHQVTQMGQEVILRCVPISNHLYFYWYRQILGQKVEFLVSFYNNEISEKSEIFDDQFSVERPDGSNFTLKIRSTKLEDSAMYFCASSVVKEWLADSYNEQFFGPGTRLTVL.

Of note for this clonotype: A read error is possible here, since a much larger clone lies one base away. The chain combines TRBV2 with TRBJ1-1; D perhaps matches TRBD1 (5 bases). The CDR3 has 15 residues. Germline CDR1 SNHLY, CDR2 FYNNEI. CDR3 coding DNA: TGTGCCAGCAGTGAAGTCGGGGGGTCGAACACTGAAGCTCTCTTT. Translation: CASSEVGGSNTEALF.

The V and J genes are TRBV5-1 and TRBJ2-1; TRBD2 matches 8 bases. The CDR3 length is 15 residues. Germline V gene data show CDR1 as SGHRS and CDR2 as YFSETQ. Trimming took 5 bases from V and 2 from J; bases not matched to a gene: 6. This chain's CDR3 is CASREVGGAYNEQFF. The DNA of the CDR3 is TGCGCCAGCAGGGAGGTCGGGGGGGCCTACAATGAGCAGTTCTTC.

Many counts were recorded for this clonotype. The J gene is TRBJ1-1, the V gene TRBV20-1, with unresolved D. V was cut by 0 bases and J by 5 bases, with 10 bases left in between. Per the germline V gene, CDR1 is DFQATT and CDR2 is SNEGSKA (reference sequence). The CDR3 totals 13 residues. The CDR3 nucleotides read TGCAGTGCTAGAGACCCTATCGTGACTGAAGCTTTCTTT. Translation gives CSARDPIVTEAFF.

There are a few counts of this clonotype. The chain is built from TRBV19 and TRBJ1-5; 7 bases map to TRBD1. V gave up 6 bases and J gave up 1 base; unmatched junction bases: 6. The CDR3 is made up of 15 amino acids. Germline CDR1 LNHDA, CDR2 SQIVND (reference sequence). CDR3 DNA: TGTGCCAGTAGCGCGACAGGGTCGAGCAATCAGCCCCAGCATTTT. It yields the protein CASSATGSSNQPQHF.

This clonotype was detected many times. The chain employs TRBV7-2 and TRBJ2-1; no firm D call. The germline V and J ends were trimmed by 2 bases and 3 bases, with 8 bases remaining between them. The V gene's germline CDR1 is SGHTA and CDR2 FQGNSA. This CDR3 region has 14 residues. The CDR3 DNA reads TGTGCCAGCAGCTTAAGAGTGAGCTACAATGAGCAGTTCTTC. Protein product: CASSLRVSYNEQFF. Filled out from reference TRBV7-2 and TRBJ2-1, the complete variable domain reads GAGVSQSPSNKVTEKGKDVELRCDPISGHTALYWYRQSLGQGLEFLIYFQGNSAPDKSGLPSDRFSAERTGGSVSTLTIQRTQQEDSAVYLCASSLRVSYNEQFFGPGTRLTVL.

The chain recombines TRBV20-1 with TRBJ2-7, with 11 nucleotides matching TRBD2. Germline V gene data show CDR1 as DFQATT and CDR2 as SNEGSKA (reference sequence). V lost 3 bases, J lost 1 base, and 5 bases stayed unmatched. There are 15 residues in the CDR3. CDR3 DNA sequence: TGCAGTGCTAGCTTCGGACTAGCGGGTTCCTACGAGCAGTACTTC. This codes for CSASFGLAGSYEQYF.

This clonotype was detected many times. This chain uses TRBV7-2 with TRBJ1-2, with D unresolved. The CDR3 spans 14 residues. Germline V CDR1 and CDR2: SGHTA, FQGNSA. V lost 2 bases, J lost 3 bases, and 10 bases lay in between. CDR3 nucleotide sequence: TGTGCCAGCAGCTTAACACCGGGCCACTATGGCTACACCTTC. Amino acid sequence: CASSLTPGHYGYTF.

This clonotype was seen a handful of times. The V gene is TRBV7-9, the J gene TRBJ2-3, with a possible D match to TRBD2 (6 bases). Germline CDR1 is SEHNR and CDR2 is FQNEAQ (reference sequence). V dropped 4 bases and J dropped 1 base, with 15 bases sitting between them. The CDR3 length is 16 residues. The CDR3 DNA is TGTGCCAGCAGCTCGGGGGTCTCTGGTGGCACAGATACGCAGTATTTT. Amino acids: CASSSGVSGGTDTQYF.

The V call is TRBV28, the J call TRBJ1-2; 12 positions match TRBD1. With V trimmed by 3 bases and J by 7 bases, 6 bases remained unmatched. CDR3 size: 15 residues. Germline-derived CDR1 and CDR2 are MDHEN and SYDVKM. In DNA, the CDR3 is TGTGCCAGCAGTTTCGCCGGGACAGGGGGCTCTGGCTACACCTTC. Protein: CASSFAGTGGSGYTF.